One and the same sample provided the 5 T cell receptor beta chains below, sequenced in a study of blood T cell repertoires in COVID-19. Profiling relied on immunoSEQ multiplex PCR, and the TCRdb table lists in-frame clones only, not all of them. This table holds 55,000 to 70,000 clones, about 86% found once. The sequenced sample consisted of peripheral blood. Receptors were obtained from a man aged 50 to 60 with acute or convalescent COVID-19.

This chain connects TRBV7-3 to TRBJ1-6; D call uncertain. The CDR3 length is 13 residues. CDR1 and CDR2 from the germline V gene are SGHTA and FQGTGA. Trimming left V 5 bases short and J 10 bases short, with 12 bases between. The CDR3 loop is CASSGRDGSPLHF. CDR3 nucleotides: TGTGCCAGCAGCGGGAGGGATGGGTCACCCCTCCACTTT.

This chain links TRBV30 with TRBJ1-1, with TRBD1 identical over 7 bases. Trimming at V came to 5 bases and at J to 1 base, leaving 13 bases not matched to a gene. The CDR3 consists of 16 residues. The V gene's germline CDR1 is GTSNPN and CDR2 SVGIG (reference sequence). This CDR3 is CAWSLTTGQANTEAFF. DNA for the CDR3: TGTGCCTGGTCACTTACTACCGGACAGGCGAACACTGAAGCTTTCTTT.

Remarks on this clone: The sample has other DNA sequences that encode this CDR3 too. The chain has TRBV30 and TRBJ2-7; 10 bases agree with TRBD1. Germline trimming cut 3 bases from V and 3 bases from J; bases unmatched to any gene: 5. This CDR3 region has 14 residues. Germline CDR1 reads GTSNPN; CDR2 reads SVGIG (reference sequence). The CDR3: CAWSRTGGYYEQYF. The DNA for the CDR3 is TGTGCCTGGAGCCGGACAGGGGGATACTACGAGCAGTACTTC.

CDR3 protein: CASSVDRGPYEQYF. In DNA, the CDR3 is TGTGCCAGCAGCGTGGACAGGGGCCCCTACGAGCAGTACTTC. This chain joins TRBV7-8 and TRBJ2-7; 9 bases line up with TRBD1. The trim removed 5 bases at V and 2 bases at J, leaving 4 bases unmatched. The CDR3 is made up of 14 amino acids. CDR1 SGHVS and CDR2 FQNEAQ come from the germline V gene.

The rearrangement links TRBV12-3 or TRBV12-4 to TRBJ1-5; D not resolved. V was clipped by 7 bases and J by 5 bases, with 9 bases between them. The CDR3 loop spans 12 amino acids. CDR3 bases: TGTGCCAGCACCGAGGGATATCAGCCCCAGCATTTT. This gives the protein CASTEGYQPQHF.